This T cell receptor beta chain stems from a study of CD8+ T cells in alopecia areata. Overall study context: It was oral tofacitinib, at 5 to 10 mg twice daily, that treated patients received. General study results and limits: Many expanded lesional clones persisted in scalp and blood during tofacitinib. For lesional scalp, especially alopecia totalis/universalis, clonality was higher than in normal scalp. Patients shared TCRs less clearly than mice did, possibly for HLA-related reasons.

In its sample, this clone was seen a few times. The antigen remains undetermined. Following RNA extraction, reverse transcription yielded cDNA that acted as the sequencing template. Here immunoSEQ multiplex PCR was the method, and the copy in TCRdb shows in-frame clones only, minus some. The table records 110,000 or so clones, 55% to 60% of them present only once. J gave up 9 bases and V 5 bases, and 4 bases lay outside the gene matches. From germline, CDR1 is LNHNV and CDR2 YYDKDF (reference sequence). CDR3 size: 13 residues. Treatment meaning: oral pan-JAK inhibitor, 5-10 mg twice daily. This material consisted of CD4+ T cells sorted from blood, taken at week 24, from a patient treated with tofacitinib. This clonotype was obtained from a human donor with alopecia areata. J is TRBJ2-1 and V is TRBV15, with 10 bases aligning to TRBD1. CDR3 region: CATSGDRGGEQFF. As DNA, the CDR3 is TGTGCCACCAGCGGGGACAGGGGAGGTGAGCAGTTCTTC.